The 22 T cell receptor beta chains presented below share a single source sample, sequenced in a study of CD8 T cells in Susac syndrome. A quantity of about 0.5 to 1 ug RNA underwent reverse transcription using random hexamers. TCRdb reprocessed the immunoSEQ multiplex PCR reads with MiXCR, giving one entry per CDR3 protein. Of roughly 200,000 distinct CDR3 sequences listed, 85% to 95% were seen once; the top ten hold approximately 0.094%. The specimen was CD4+ T cells from PBMCs. The receptor set was obtained from a human donor in good health.

The rearrangement links TRBV7-9 to TRBJ2-6, with D possibly TRBD2 on 5 matching bases. This CDR3 spans 16 amino acids. Germline CDR1 SEHNR, CDR2 FQNEAQ (reference sequence). V was trimmed by 5 bases and J by 2 bases, leaving 13 bases between them. DNA for the CDR3: TGTGCCAGCAGCCCCACCCTGGGAGCTGGGGCCAACGTCCTGACTTTC. Encoded protein: CASSPTLGAGANVLTF.

The chain combines TRBV25-1 with TRBJ2-1; no clear D. With 5 bases removed from V and 7 bases from J, the gap between germline ends came to 24 bases. Germline CDR1 is MGHDK and CDR2 is SYGVNS. This CDR3 spans 17 amino acids. The CDR3 sequence: CASSPKGATWEGNEQFF. CDR3 DNA: TGTGCCAGCAGTCCTAAAGGAGCTACGTGGGAAGGGAATGAGCAGTTCTTC.

The chain combines TRBV7-8 with TRBJ2-3, with 16 nucleotides matching TRBD2. The CDR3 totals 17 residues. V lost 3 bases and J lost 6; bases outside the gene matches: 6. Germline V gives CDR1 SGHVS, CDR2 FQNEAQ. CDR3 in DNA: TGTGCCAGCAGCTTGCCTGGGACTAGCGGGGGGGCTGATACGCAGTATTTT. Protein sequence: CASSLPGTSGGADTQYF. The whole variable domain, remainder taken from reference TRBV7-8 and TRBJ2-3, is GAGVSQSPRYKVAKRGQDVALRCDPISGHVSLFWYQQALGQGPEFLTYFQNEAQLDKSGLPSDRFFAERPEGSVSTLKIQRTQQEDSAVYLCASSLPGTSGGADTQYFGPGTRLTVL.

The gene calls are TRBV4-1 and TRBJ2-7, with D possibly TRBD2 on 5 matching bases. Trimming stripped 0 bases from V and 6 bases from J, with 18 bases between. In germline, CDR1 is MGHRA, CDR2 YSYEKL. This CDR3 is built from 16 residues. Here the CDR3 DNA reads TGCGCCAGCAGCCAAGAGAATGAGGGAGCCTTGGGCGAGCAGTACGTC. It translates to CASSQENEGALGEQYV.

This chain uses TRBV2 with TRBJ2-3, with D perhaps TRBD1 or TRBD2 (5 bases each). The germline V gene has CDR1 SNHLY and CDR2 FYNNEI. Between the trimmed V and J ends, which lost 7 bases and 10 bases, there was a span of 9 bases. The CDR3 runs to 10 residues. For the CDR3, the DNA is TGTGCCAGCACCGGGACCTCGCAGTATTTT. Residues: CASTGTSQYF.

The genes are TRBV10-3 and TRBJ2-7, with unresolved D. V lost 3 bases and J 5 bases, leaving 5 bases between the germline ends. The CDR3 loop spans 11 amino acids. The V gene's germline CDR1 is ENHRY and CDR2 SYGVKD. CDR3 in DNA: TGTGCCATCAGTGACGGTGACGAGCAGTACTTC. Translation: CAISDGDEQYF.

This chain connects TRBV19 to TRBJ2-1, with D unresolved. The ends were cut back, 4 bases at V and 7 bases at J, with 14 bases in the middle. Per the germline V gene, CDR1 is LNHDA and CDR2 is SQIVND (reference sequence). This CDR3 comprises 14 residues. Written as DNA, the CDR3 is TGTGCCAGTAGTACCCGACGGCCCCCTAATGAGCAGTTCTTC. This translates into CASSTRRPPNEQFF.

This rearrangement joins TRBV27 to TRBJ2-1; 8 nucleotides line up with TRBD1. The CDR3 consists of 15 residues. Germline lookup yields CDR1 MNHEY and CDR2 SMNVEV (reference sequence). V lost 6 bases, J lost 4 bases, and 8 bases stayed unmatched. The CDR3 region is CASSRDRNGYNEQFF. The CDR3 coding sequence is TGTGCCAGCAGCCGGGACAGGAATGGGTACAATGAGCAGTTCTTC.

This chain uses TRBV12-3 or TRBV12-4 with TRBJ1-2; unclear D gene. Deletions cut 6 bases from V and 0 bases from J, with 8 bases between. The CDR3 loop spans 13 amino acids. Written as DNA, the CDR3 is TGTGCCAGCAGGCCCGGGCCTAACTATGGCTACACCTTC. Encoded protein: CASRPGPNYGYTF.

The chain employs TRBV29-1 and TRBJ2-5, with D maybe TRBD2 (6 bases). V lost 3 bases, J lost 7 bases, and 9 bases lay in between. The CDR3 totals 11 residues. Germline values: CDR1 SQVTM, CDR2 ANQGSEA. This CDR3 reads CSVEGGGTQYF. In nucleotides, the CDR3 is TGCAGCGTTGAGGGGGGAGGGACCCAGTACTTC.

This chain links TRBV6-5 with TRBJ1-2; D gene uncertain. V shed 0 bases and J shed 8 bases, with 10 bases lying between them. CDR3 length: 13 residues. CDR1 MNHEY and CDR2 SVGAGI come from the germline V gene. CDR3: CASSYSTQRGYTF. The CDR3 DNA follows: TGTGCCAGCAGTTACTCGACACAGAGAGGCTACACCTTC.

The chain employs TRBV5-1 and TRBJ2-7; D could derive from TRBD1 or TRBD2 (5 bases each). Per the germline V gene, CDR1 is SGHRS and CDR2 is YFSETQ. V was cut by 3 bases and J by 5 bases, with 15 bases left in between. The CDR3 sequence is 14 residues long. The chain's CDR3 is CASSSGTLANEQYF. As DNA, the CDR3 is TGCGCCAGCAGCTCCGGGACCCTGGCCAACGAGCAGTACTTC.

CDR3 sequence: CASVKTGDTEAFF. The CDR3 nucleotides are TGCGCCAGCGTGAAGACAGGAGACACTGAAGCTTTCTTT. The chain joins TRBV5-1 to TRBJ1-1; possible D gene TRBD1, 6 bases. The CDR3 is 13 amino acids. The V and J ends lost 7 bases and 3 bases respectively, with 13 bases between them. Germline CDR1 is SGHRS and CDR2 is YFSETQ.

This clonotype was detected a few times. V usage is TRBV7-2 and J usage is TRBJ2-7; D possibly matches TRBD1 or TRBD2 (5 bases each). In germline, CDR1 is SGHTA, CDR2 FQGNSA. The CDR3 is made up of 13 amino acids. V was clipped by 5 bases and J by 3 bases, with 11 bases between them. The CDR3 sequence is CASSEGTRYEQYV. The DNA for the CDR3 is TGTGCCAGCAGCGAAGGGACCCGCTACGAGCAGTACGTC.

J is TRBJ2-5 and V is TRBV5-1; a possible D gene is TRBD1 (6 bases). V lost 2 bases and J 6 bases, leaving 11 bases between the germline ends. The CDR3 sequence is 13 residues long. Germline V gene lookup returns CDR1 SGHRS and CDR2 YFSETQ. The CDR3 here is CASSFWDIKTQYF. The CDR3, as DNA: TGCGCCAGCAGCTTCTGGGACATCAAGACCCAGTACTTC.

The chain links TRBV5-1 to TRBJ1-1; no firm D call. Trimming took 6 bases from V and 4 from J, leaving 13 bases between them. In germline, CDR1 is SGHRS, CDR2 YFSETQ. The CDR3 consists of 13 residues. Here the CDR3 reads CASNSGPATEAFF. DNA of the CDR3: TGCGCCAGCAATTCTGGACCCGCCACTGAAGCTTTCTTT.

This clonotype was seen once. The rearrangement joins TRBV29-1 to TRBJ1-3; 7 nucleotides align to TRBD1. The CDR3 loop spans 13 amino acids. Germline values: CDR1 SQVTM, CDR2 ANQGSEA. Unmatched junction bases numbered 6, after V lost 6 bases and J lost 4 bases. The CDR3 sequence is CSVLDRLGNTIYF. The CDR3 DNA is TGCAGCGTGTTGGACAGGTTGGGAAACACCATATATTTT.

This clonotype was seen once. V and J are TRBV9 and TRBJ1-2, with 9 nucleotides matching TRBD1. The J segment lost 8 bases and the V segment lost 1 base, leaving 12 bases of the junction unmatched. The CDR3 spans 16 residues. Looked up from germline, CDR1 is SGDLS and CDR2 is YYNGEE. CDR3 in amino acids: CASSVYPGQGFGGYTF. The CDR3, as DNA: TGTGCCAGCAGCGTATACCCGGGACAGGGATTCGGAGGCTACACCTTC.

The V gene is TRBV18, the J gene TRBJ2-3; D ambiguous. CDR1 KGHSH and CDR2 LQKENI come from the germline V gene. V gave up 3 bases and J gave up 2 bases, with 3 bases separating them. This CDR3 has 12 amino acids. The chain's CDR3 is CASSPDTDTQYF. The CDR3 DNA sequence: TGTGCCAGCTCACCGGACACAGATACGCAGTATTTT.

This sequence joins TRBV4-1 and TRBJ1-1; tentatively, D is TRBD1 (5 bases). The V end was cut by 2 bases, the J end by 1 base, with 8 bases between. Germline assignment: CDR1 MGHRA and CDR2 YSYEKL. This CDR3 has 14 amino acids. The CDR3 nucleotides are TGCGCCAGCAGCCAACAGGGCTCGAACACTGAAGCTTTCTTT. Amino acid sequence: CASSQQGSNTEAFF.

J is TRBJ1-5 and V is TRBV23-1; D is possibly TRBD1 (6 bases). TRBV23-1 is known as an ORF, though its function is uncertain. Between the trimmed V and J ends, which lost 9 bases and 5 bases, there was a span of 8 bases. This CDR3 is built from 11 residues. In DNA, the CDR3 is TGCGCCAGACAGGGACATCAGCCCCAGCATTTT. Amino acid sequence: CARQGHQPQHF.

The chain carries TRBV6-6 and TRBJ1-6; TRBD1 matches at 8 bases. The CDR3 covers 15 residues. CDR1 and CDR2 (germline): MNHNY, SVGAGI (reference sequence). J gave up 5 bases and V 0 bases, and 0 bases lay outside the gene matches. CDR3 in amino acids: CASSYSGQDNSPLHF. In DNA form, the CDR3 reads TGTGCCAGCAGTTACTCGGGACAGGATAATTCACCCCTCCACTTT.